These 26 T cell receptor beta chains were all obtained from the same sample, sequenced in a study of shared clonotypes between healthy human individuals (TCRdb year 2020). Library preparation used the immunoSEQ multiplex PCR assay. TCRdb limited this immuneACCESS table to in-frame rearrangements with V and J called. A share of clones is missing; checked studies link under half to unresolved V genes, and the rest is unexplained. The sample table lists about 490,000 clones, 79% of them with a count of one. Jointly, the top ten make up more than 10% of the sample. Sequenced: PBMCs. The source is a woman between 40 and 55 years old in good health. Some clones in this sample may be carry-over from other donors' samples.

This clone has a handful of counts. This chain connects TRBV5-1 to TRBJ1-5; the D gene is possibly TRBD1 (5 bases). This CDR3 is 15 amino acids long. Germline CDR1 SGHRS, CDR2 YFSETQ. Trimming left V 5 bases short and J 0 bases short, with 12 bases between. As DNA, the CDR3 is TGCGCCAGCAGTACAGACAGCAATAGCAATCAGCCCCAGCATTTT. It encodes CASSTDSNSNQPQHF.

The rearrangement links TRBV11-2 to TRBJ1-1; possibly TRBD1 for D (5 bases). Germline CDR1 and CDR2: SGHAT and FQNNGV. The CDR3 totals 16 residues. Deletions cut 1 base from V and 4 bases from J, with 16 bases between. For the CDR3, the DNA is TGTGCCAGCAGCTTAGTTGTCCAGGGAGGATCCACTGAAGCTTTCTTT. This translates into CASSLVVQGGSTEAFF.

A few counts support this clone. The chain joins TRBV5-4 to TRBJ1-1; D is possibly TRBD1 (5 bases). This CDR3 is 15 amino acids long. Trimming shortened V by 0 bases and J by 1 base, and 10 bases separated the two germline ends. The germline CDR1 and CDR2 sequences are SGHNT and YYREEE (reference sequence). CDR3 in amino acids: CASSLEAGRNTEAFF. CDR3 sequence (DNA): TGTGCCAGCAGCTTGGAAGCAGGGAGGAACACTGAAGCTTTCTTT.

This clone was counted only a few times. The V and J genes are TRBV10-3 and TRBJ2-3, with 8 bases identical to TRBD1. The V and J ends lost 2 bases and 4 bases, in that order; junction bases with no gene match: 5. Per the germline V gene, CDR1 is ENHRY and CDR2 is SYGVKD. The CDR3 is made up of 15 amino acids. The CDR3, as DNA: TGTGCCATCAGTGAGGGACAGGGATCCGCAGATACGCAGTATTTT. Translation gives CAISEGQGSADTQYF.

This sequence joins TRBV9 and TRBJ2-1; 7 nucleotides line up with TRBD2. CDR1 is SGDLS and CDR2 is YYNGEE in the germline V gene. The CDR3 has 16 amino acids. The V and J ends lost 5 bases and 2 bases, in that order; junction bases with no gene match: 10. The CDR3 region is CASSPGPSGPYNEQFF. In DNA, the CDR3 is TGTGCCAGCAGTCCCGGCCCTAGCGGCCCCTACAATGAGCAGTTCTTC.

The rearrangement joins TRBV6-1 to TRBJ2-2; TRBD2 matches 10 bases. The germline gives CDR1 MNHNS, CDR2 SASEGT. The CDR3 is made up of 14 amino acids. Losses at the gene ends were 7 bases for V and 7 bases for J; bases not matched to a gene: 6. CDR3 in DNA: TGTGCCAGCACTACTAGCGGGACCGGCGGGGAGCTGTTTTTT. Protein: CASTTSGTGGELFF.

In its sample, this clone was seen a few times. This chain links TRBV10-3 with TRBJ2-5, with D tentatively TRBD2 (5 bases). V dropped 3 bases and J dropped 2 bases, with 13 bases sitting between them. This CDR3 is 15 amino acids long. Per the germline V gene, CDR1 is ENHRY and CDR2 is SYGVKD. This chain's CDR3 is CAISEGGGEQETQYF. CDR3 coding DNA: TGTGCCATCAGTGAAGGTGGTGGGGAGCAAGAGACCCAGTACTTC.

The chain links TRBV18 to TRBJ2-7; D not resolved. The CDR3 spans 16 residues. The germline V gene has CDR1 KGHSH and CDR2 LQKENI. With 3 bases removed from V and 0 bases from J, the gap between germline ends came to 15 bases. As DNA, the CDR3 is TGTGCCAGCTCACCGCCTACCCCCAGGAGCTCCTACGAGCAGTACTTC. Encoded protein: CASSPPTPRSSYEQYF.

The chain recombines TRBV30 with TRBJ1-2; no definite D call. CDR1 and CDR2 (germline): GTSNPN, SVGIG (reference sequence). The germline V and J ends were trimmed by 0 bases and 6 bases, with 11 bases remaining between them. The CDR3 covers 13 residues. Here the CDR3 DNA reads TGTGCCTGGAGTGTTTTTAGGACTAATGGCTACACCTTC. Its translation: CAWSVFRTNGYTF.

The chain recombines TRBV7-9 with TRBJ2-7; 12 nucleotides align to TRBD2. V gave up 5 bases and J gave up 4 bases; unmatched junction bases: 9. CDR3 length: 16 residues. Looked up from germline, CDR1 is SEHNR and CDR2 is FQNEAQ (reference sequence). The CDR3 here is CASSLGLAGPGYEQYF. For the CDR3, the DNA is TGTGCCAGCAGCCTGGGACTAGCGGGCCCTGGATACGAGCAGTACTTC.

CDR3 loop: CASSSPGLASAIQYF. The DNA of the CDR3 is TGTGCCAGCAGTTCCCCGGGACTAGCTTCGGCCATTCAGTACTTC. The chain carries TRBV27 and TRBJ2-4, with TRBD2 matching 9 bases. The V gene end was trimmed by 4 bases and the J gene end by 9 bases; junction bases not matched to a gene: 10. This CDR3 comprises 15 residues. The germline V gene has CDR1 MNHEY and CDR2 SMNVEV (reference sequence).

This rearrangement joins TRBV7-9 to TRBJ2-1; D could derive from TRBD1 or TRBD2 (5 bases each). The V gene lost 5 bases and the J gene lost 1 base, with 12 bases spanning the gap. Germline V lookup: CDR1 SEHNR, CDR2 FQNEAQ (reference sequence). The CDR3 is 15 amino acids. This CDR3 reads CASSRLGTSYNEQFF. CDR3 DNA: TGTGCCAGCAGCCGGCTCGGGACGTCCTACAATGAGCAGTTCTTC.

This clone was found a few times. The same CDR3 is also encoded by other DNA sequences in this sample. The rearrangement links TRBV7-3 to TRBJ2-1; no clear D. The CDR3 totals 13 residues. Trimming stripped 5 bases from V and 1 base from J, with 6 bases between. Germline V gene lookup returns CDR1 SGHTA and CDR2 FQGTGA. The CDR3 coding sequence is TGTGCCAGCAGCCTAGGATCCTACAATGAGCAGTTCTTC. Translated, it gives CASSLGSYNEQFF.

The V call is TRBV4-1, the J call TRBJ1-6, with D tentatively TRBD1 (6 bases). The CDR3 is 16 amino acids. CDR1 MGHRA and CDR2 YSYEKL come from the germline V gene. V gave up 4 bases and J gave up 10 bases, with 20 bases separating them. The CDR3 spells CASSPRREGVRSPLHF. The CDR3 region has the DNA TGCGCCAGCAGCCCTCGCCGGGAGGGGGTTCGGTCACCCCTCCACTTT.

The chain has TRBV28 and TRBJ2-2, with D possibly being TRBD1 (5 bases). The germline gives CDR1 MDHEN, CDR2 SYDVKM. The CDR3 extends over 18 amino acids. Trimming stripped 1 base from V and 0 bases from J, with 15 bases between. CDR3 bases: TGTGCCAGCAGTTTATTGAAGGGATGGGGCGCGAACACCGGGGAGCTGTTTTTT. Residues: CASSLLKGWGANTGELFF.

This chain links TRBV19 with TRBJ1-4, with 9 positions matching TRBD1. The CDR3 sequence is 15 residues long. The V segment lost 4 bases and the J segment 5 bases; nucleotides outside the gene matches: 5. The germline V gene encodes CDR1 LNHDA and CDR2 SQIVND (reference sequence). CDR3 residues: CASSTTGTGNEKLFF. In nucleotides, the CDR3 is TGTGCCAGTAGTACAACCGGGACAGGGAATGAAAAACTGTTTTTT.

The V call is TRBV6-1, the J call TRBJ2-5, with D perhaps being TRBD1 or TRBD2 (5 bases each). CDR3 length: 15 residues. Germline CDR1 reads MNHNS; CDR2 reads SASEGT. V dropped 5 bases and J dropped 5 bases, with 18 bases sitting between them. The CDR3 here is CASSIGTGRRETQYF. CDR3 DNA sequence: TGTGCCAGCAGTATAGGGACGGGGAGAAGGGAGACCCAGTACTTC.

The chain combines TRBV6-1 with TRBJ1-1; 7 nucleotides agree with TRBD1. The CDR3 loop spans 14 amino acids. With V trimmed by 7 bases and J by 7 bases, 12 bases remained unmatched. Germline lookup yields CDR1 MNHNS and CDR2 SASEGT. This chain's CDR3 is CASIGYRGSVEAFF. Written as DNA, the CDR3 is TGTGCCAGCATCGGTTACAGGGGATCGGTTGAAGCTTTCTTT.

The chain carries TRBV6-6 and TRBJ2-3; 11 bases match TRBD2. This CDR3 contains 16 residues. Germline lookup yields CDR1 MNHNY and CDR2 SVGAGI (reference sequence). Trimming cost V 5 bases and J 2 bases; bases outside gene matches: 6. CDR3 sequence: CASSIRTSGYTDTQYF. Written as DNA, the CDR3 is TGTGCCAGCAGTATAAGGACTAGCGGGTACACAGATACGCAGTATTTT.

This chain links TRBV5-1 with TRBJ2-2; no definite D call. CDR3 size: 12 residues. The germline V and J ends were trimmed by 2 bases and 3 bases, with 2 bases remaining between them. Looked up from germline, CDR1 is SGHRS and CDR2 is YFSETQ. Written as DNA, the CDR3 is TGCGCCAGCAGCTTCGACACCGGGGAGCTGTTTTTT. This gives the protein CASSFDTGELFF.

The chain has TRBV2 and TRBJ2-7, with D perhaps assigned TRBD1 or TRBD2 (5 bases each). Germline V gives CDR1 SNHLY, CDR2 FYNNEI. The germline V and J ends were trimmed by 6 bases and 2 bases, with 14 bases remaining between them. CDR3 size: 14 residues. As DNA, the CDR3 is TGTGCCAGCAGAGAGCCGGGACGAACCTACGAGCAGTACTTC. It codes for CASREPGRTYEQYF.

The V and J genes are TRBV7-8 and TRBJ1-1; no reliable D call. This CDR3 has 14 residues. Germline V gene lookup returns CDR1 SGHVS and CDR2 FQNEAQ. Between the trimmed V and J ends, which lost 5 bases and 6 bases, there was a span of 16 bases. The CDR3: CASSPRVGKAEAFF. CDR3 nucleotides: TGTGCCAGCAGCCCCCGGGTGGGGAAAGCTGAAGCTTTCTTT.

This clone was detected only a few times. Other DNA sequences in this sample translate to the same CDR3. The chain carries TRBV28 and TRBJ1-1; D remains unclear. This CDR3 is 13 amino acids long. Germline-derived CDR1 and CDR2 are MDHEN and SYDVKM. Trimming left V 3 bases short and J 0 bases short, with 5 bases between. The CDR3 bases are TGTGCCAGCAGTTTGGGAGTGAACACTGAAGCTTTCTTT. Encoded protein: CASSLGVNTEAFF.

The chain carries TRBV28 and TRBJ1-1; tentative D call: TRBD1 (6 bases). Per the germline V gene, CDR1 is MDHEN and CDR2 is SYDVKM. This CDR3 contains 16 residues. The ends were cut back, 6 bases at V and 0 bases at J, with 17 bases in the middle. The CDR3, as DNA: TGTGCCAGCAGACGTAAATTCAGGGGACTGAACACTGAAGCTTTCTTT. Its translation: CASRRKFRGLNTEAFF.

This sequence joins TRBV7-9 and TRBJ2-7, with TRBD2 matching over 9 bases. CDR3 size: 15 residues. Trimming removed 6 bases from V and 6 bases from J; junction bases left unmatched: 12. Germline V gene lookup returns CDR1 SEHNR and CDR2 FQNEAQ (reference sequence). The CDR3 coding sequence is TGTGCCAGCAGACAGACGCATAGCGGGAGTAGCGAGCAGTACTTC. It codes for CASRQTHSGSSEQYF. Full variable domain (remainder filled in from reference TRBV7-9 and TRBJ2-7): DTGVSQNPRHKITKRGQNVTFRCDPISEHNRLYWYRQTLGQGPEFLTYFQNEAQLEKSRLLSDRFSAERPKGSFSTLEIQRTEQGDSAMYLCASRQTHSGSSEQYFGPGTRLTVT.

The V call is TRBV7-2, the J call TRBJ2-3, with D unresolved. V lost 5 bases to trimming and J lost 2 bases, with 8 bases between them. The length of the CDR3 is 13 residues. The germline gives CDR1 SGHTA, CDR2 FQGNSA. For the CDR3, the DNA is TGTGCCAGCAGCAAACCGACCACAGATACGCAGTATTTT. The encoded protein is CASSKPTTDTQYF. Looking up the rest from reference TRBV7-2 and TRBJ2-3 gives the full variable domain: GAGVSQSPSNKVTEKGKDVELRCDPISGHTALYWYRQSLGQGLEFLIYFQGNSAPDKSGLPSDRFSAERTGGSVSTLTIQRTQQEDSAVYLCASSKPTTDTQYFGPGTRLTVL.